Listed below are T cell receptor beta chains from one sample, sequenced in a study of shared clonotypes between healthy human individuals. The assay was immunoSEQ multiplex PCR, and TCRdb's table has in-frame clones only and misses some. The table includes 300,000 to 400,000 clones, approximately 79% detected once. Sequenced sample: memory CD4+ T cells sorted from blood. The receptors stem from a man younger than 40 in good health. Each CDR3 is given with its conserved first and last residue. D genes are given only for firm matches. Rows give clone size only sometimes, using once, few, many, or a class for an expanded clone.

d_call	clone_size	v_call	j_call	cdr3_aa	cdr3_nt
.	.	TRBV7-9	TRBJ2-7	CASSGAYEQYF	TGTGCCAGCAGCGGGGCCTACGAGCAGTACTTC
TRBD2	.	TRBV6-1	TRBJ2-3	CASSEWGGRALDTQYF	TGTGCCAGCAGTGAATGGGGCGGGAGGGCCTTAGATACGCAGTATTTT
.	.	TRBV5-1	TRBJ1-1	CASSLDSWNTEAFF	TGCGCCAGCAGCTTAGACAGCTGGAACACTGAAGCTTTCTTT
.	.	TRBV15	TRBJ1-1	CATSREGRDEAFF	TGTGCCACCAGCAGAGAGGGTAGGGATGAAGCTTTCTTT
.	.	TRBV2	TRBJ2-2	CASSRQNTGELFF	TGTGCCAGCAGTAGGCAGAACACCGGGGAGCTGTTTTTT
.	.	TRBV29-1	TRBJ2-1	CSVVRKLWGDEQFF	TGCAGCGTCGTGAGAAAGTTGTGGGGGGATGAGCAGTTCTTC
.	few	TRBV4-2	TRBJ1-4	CASSQDPRPSNEKLFF	TGTGCCAGCAGCCAAGATCCGAGACCATCGAATGAAAAACTGTTTTTT
TRBD1	.	TRBV7-9	TRBJ2-7	CASSFGQDYEQYF	TGTGCCAGCAGCTTTGGACAGGACTACGAGCAGTACTTC
.	many	TRBV28	TRBJ1-1	CASSVNRDTEAFF	TGTGCCAGCAGTGTGAACCGGGACACTGAAGCTTTCTTT
.	.	TRBV7-6	TRBJ2-7	CASSLESTSSYEQYF	TGTGCCAGCAGCTTAGAGTCTACCAGCTCCTACGAGCAGTACTTC
TRBD2	few	TRBV15	TRBJ2-5	CATSRVGSGIVQETQYF	TGTGCCACCAGCAGAGTTGGTAGCGGGATTGTCCAAGAGACCCAGTACTTC
.	.	TRBV11-2	TRBJ2-7	CASSFETGAYEQYF	TGTGCCAGCAGCTTTGAAACGGGAGCCTACGAGCAGTACTTC
TRBD1	.	TRBV5-4	TRBJ2-1	CASSLERGGYSNEQFF	TGTGCCAGCAGCTTGGAGCGAGGGGGCTACTCCAATGAGCAGTTCTTC
TRBD1	.	TRBV5-1	TRBJ1-1	CATRGQSWAEAFF	TGCGCCACGCGGGGACAGTCCTGGGCTGAAGCTTTCTTT
.	.	TRBV11-2	TRBJ2-2	CASSRGTVNTGELFF	TGTGCCAGCAGTCGCGGGACAGTGAACACCGGGGAGCTGTTTTTT
.	.	TRBV4-3	TRBJ1-1	CASSQDFLGQGNTEAFF	TGCGCCAGCAGCCAGGACTTCTTGGGGCAGGGAAACACTGAAGCTTTCTTT
TRBD2	few	TRBV6-5	TRBJ2-7	CASSRSGREQYF	TGTGCCAGCAGTCGTAGCGGGAGAGAGCAGTACTTC
TRBD2	few	TRBV18	TRBJ2-1	CASSPSRGSGSGSVREQFF	TGTGCCAGCTCACCAAGCAGGGGATCAGGGAGCGGGAGTGTACGGGAGCAGTTCTTC
TRBD2	.	TRBV7-7	TRBJ2-1	CASSLTGGELSEQFF	TGTGCTAGCAGCCTTACTGGGGGGGAGCTGAGTGAGCAGTTCTTC
TRBD1	few	TRBV29-1	TRBJ2-3	CSVGQGNTDTQYF	TGCAGCGTAGGACAGGGGAACACAGATACGCAGTATTTT
.	.	TRBV5-8	TRBJ2-5	CASSAYGQETQYF	TGTGCCAGCAGCGCATACGGGCAAGAGACCCAGTACTTC
.	.	TRBV9	TRBJ2-1	CASSVWSNEQFF	TGTGCCAGCAGCGTATGGAGCAATGAGCAGTTCTTC
.	.	TRBV4-3	TRBJ2-1	CASTQWRGGEQFF	TGCGCCAGCACCCAATGGAGAGGCGGTGAGCAGTTCTTC
TRBD2	.	TRBV7-3	TRBJ2-7	CATLRAGERYEQYF	TGTGCCACCCTACGGGCGGGAGAAAGATACGAGCAGTACTTC
.	.	TRBV11-2	TRBJ2-1	CASSVHEIGEQFF	TGTGCCAGCAGCGTACACGAGATCGGGGAGCAGTTCTTC
.	.	TRBV27	TRBJ2-3	CASSVSLRDTQYF	TGTGCCAGCAGTGTATCCCTCCGTGATACGCAGTATTTT
.	.	TRBV28	TRBJ2-7	CASRVRSDYEQYF	TGTGCCAGCAGGGTGAGGTCGGATTACGAGCAGTACTTC
TRBD2	.	TRBV28	TRBJ2-7	CASSSPRRGVHSYEQYF	TGTGCCAGCAGTTCCCCCAGACGGGGGGTCCACTCCTACGAGCAGTACTTC
.	.	TRBV7-6	TRBJ2-1	CASSNATAGEQFF	TGTGCCAGCAGCAACGCCACTGCGGGAGAGCAGTTCTTC
TRBD2	.	TRBV5-1	TRBJ2-1	CASSFLAGPSGGEQFF	TGCGCCAGCAGCTTCTTAGCGGGGCCCTCAGGAGGTGAGCAGTTCTTC
.	once	TRBV5-8	TRBJ1-5	CASSSGLNQPQHF	TGTGCCAGCAGCTCGGGGCTCAATCAGCCCCAGCATTTT
.	.	TRBV5-6	TRBJ2-1	CASTPGVSYNEQFF	TGTGCCAGCACCCCGGGAGTTTCCTACAATGAGCAGTTCTTC
.	few	TRBV6-4	TRBJ2-3	CASREGTSTDTQYF	TGTGCCAGCAGGGAGGGGACGAGCACAGATACGCAGTATTTT
.	.	TRBV7-2	TRBJ2-7	CASSLLGYEQYF	TGTGCCAGCAGCCTACTAGGCTACGAGCAGTACTTC
.	few	TRBV4-2	TRBJ1-4	CASSQSQTATNEKLFF	TGTGCCAGCAGCCAATCGCAGACGGCAACTAATGAAAAACTGTTTTTT
.	.	TRBV7-2	TRBJ1-4	CASSSEPGPNEKLFF	TGTGCCAGCAGCTCTGAACCGGGACCTAATGAAAAACTGTTTTTT
.	few	TRBV11-2	TRBJ2-3	CASSFSLWDSDTQYF	TGTGCCAGCAGCTTTTCTTTGTGGGACTCAGATACGCAGTATTTT
.	.	TRBV20-1	TRBJ2-7	CSAAKTSEQYF	TGCAGTGCTGCCAAAACGAGCGAGCAGTACTTC
.	few	TRBV9	TRBJ2-2	CASSALNGGELFF	TGTGCCAGCAGCGCCCTTAATGGCGGGGAGCTGTTTTTT
TRBD2	few	TRBV29-1	TRBJ2-1	CSVEGLAGSLNEQFF	TGCAGCGTTGAGGGACTAGCGGGATCTTTGAATGAGCAGTTCTTC
.	once	TRBV6-5	TRBJ1-5	CASRKRGSSNQPQHF	TGTGCCAGCAGAAAGAGGGGGAGTAGCAATCAGCCCCAGCATTTT
TRBD1	few	TRBV7-2	TRBJ2-3	CASSFRGTGADTQYF	TGTGCCAGCAGCTTTCGGGGAACAGGGGCAGATACGCAGTATTTT
.	.	TRBV5-1	TRBJ2-1	CASSFFGGDEQFF	TGCGCCAGCAGCTTTTTCGGCGGGGATGAGCAGTTCTTC
TRBD2	.	TRBV5-1	TRBJ2-7	CASSSGRSLYEQYF	TGCGCCAGCAGTAGCGGGAGATCTCTGTACGAGCAGTACTTC
.	.	TRBV5-1	TRBJ2-2	CASSEGPGELFF	TGCGCCAGCAGCGAGGGACCCGGGGAGCTGTTTTTT
.	.	TRBV28	TRBJ1-1	CASSLSPWGTEAFF	TGTGCCAGCAGTTTATCCCCCTGGGGCACTGAAGCTTTCTTT
TRBD2	.	TRBV11-2	TRBJ2-1	CASNQWRAGRSYNEQFF	TGTGCCAGCAACCAGTGGAGAGCGGGAAGGTCCTACAATGAGCAGTTCTTC
TRBD1	.	TRBV10-1	TRBJ2-3	CASSESSRTGYAADTQYF	TGCGCCAGCAGTGAGTCGAGTCGGACAGGGTATGCGGCAGATACGCAGTATTTT
TRBD2	.	TRBV13	TRBJ2-4	CASTTRLAGVKNIQYF	TGTGCCAGCACCACCAGGCTAGCGGGAGTCAAAAACATTCAGTACTTC
.	many	TRBV5-6	TRBJ1-2	CASSFRGGDYGYTF	TGTGCCAGCAGCTTCCGTGGGGGAGACTATGGCTACACCTTC
.	once	TRBV27	TRBJ1-1	CASVKAMNTEAFF	TGTGCCAGCGTAAAGGCAATGAACACTGAAGCTTTCTTT
.	many	TRBV10-3	TRBJ2-5	CAISDPGGGGVQETQYF	TGTGCCATCAGTGACCCAGGGGGAGGAGGGGTCCAAGAGACCCAGTACTTC
.	.	TRBV2	TRBJ1-4	CASSVGDRLEEKLFF	TGTGCCAGCAGTGTGGGAGACAGGTTAGAGGAAAAACTGTTTTTT
TRBD1	.	TRBV7-8	TRBJ2-7	CASSPRDRGPHEQYF	TGTGCCAGCAGCCCCCGGGACAGGGGTCCCCACGAGCAGTACTTC
.	once	TRBV27	TRBJ2-2	CASRRETNTGELFF	TGTGCCAGCAGGAGAGAGACGAACACCGGGGAGCTGTTTTTT
.	.	TRBV10-3	TRBJ2-7	CAIMAGDRSYEQYF	TGTGCCATCATGGCCGGGGATCGGTCCTACGAGCAGTACTTC